This T cell receptor (beta chain) was identified in a study of CD8 T cells in ankylosing spondylitis (dated by TCRdb to 2015 to 2018). About the investigation overall: The study profiled T cell receptor beta repertoires in healthy donors and ankylosing spondylitis patients to find disease-linked TCR variants. The full study cohort comprised 25 ankylosing spondylitis patients and approximately 100 healthy donors. Peripheral blood was sampled, and synovial fluid was also collected from ankylosing spondylitis patients.

On the study overall, not on this receptor specifically: A TCR beta motif made up of several highly homologous amino acid variants appeared to be characteristic of blood from ankylosing spondylitis patients. Some of the motif variants had been reported before in the synovial fluid and blood of reactive arthritis patients, a finding that suggests common disease-initiation mechanisms. The disease-linked clones were reported to be significantly enriched in matched synovial fluid samples from ankylosing spondylitis patients. The disease-linked clones had a CD8+ phenotype and were found at relatively low frequencies in peripheral blood.

Only a few counts were recorded for this clonotype. Its specific antigen is unknown. Per-base qualities were not stored, and no clone one base away is much larger. TCRdb lists the instrument as Illumina HiSeq 2500. Quantitative 5'-RACE with molecular barcodes was used to prepare TCR beta libraries. Regarding the original processing steps: A new computational method based on a probabilistic model of VDJ rearrangement was used to identify disease-linked TCR variants. TCRdb cleaned the public reads at Q25 with fastp, built clones with MiXCR and kept in-frame beta chains. Identical CDR3 proteins give one entry, which carries the most common genes and DNA. TCRdb's processing, not the authors' own work, is the source of the V and J calls. The sample data list almost 400,000 distinct CDR3 sequences, and about 22% of these were observed just once. Jointly, the top ten make up approximately 15% of the sample.

Material for sequencing was blood, either unsorted or a sorted T cell fraction (not recorded which). This clonotype was sampled from a male donor with ankylosing spondylitis.

The DNA is TGTGCCACCAGCAGAGAGGGCTACAATGAGCAGTTCTTC. The resulting protein is CATSREGYNEQFF. The chain is assembled from TRBV15 and TRBJ2-1, with the D gene call left open. The CDR3 starts with the cysteine, ends with the phenylalanine, and has 13 residues. Only the CDR3 part of the read is kept: 39 bases, read in frame from the first base. CDR1 and CDR2 are drawn from the germline V gene (reference sequence): LNHNV, YYDKDF. Relative to germline, V is 0 bases shorter and J is 3 bases shorter, with 3 bases between their ends.